Below, 21 T cell receptor beta chains from the same sample are listed, as sequenced in a study of T cell changes during pregnancy in multiple sclerosis. TCRdb's table, derived via immunoSEQ multiplex PCR, lists solely in-frame clones and lacks some. The sample contains approximately 66,000 clones, roughly nine tenths of which appear only once. Sequenced material: CD8+ T cells from peripheral blood mononuclear cells, taken before pregnancy. The receptor set was obtained from a female donor with multiple sclerosis, enrolled in a pregnancy study.

This clone came up once. The gene calls are TRBV7-6 and TRBJ2-1, with 8 positions matching TRBD2. There are 15 residues in the CDR3. After removal of 5 bases from V and 5 bases from J, the junction contained 8 bases not matched to a gene. CDR1 is SGHVS, CDR2 FNYEAQ, per germline. This CDR3 is CASSLGTSPNNEQFF. The CDR3 DNA is TGTGCCAGCAGCCTAGGGACTAGTCCCAACAATGAGCAGTTCTTC.

V and J are TRBV7-4 and TRBJ1-2; TRBD1 agrees at 8 bases. The length of the CDR3 is 15 residues. V lost 1 base and J lost 8; bases outside the gene matches: 9. Germline V gene lookup returns CDR1 SGHVT and CDR2 SQSDAQ. The CDR3 region is CASSLDPRGQFGYTF. The CDR3 nucleotides read TGTGCCAGCAGCTTAGACCCCAGGGGGCAGTTCGGCTACACCTTC.

This chain joins TRBV27 and TRBJ1-5; a possible D gene is TRBD1 (5 bases). Per germline, CDR1 MNHEY and CDR2 SMNVEV (reference sequence). Trimming stripped 5 bases from V and 0 bases from J, with 11 bases between. The CDR3 length is 15 residues. CDR3 sequence reads: CASSPGSYSNQPQHF. CDR3 nucleotide sequence: TGTGCCAGCAGTCCAGGGTCGTATAGCAATCAGCCCCAGCATTTT.

The V and J genes are TRBV6-1 and TRBJ2-7; 7 positions agree with TRBD1. V trimming: 1 base; J trimming: 0 bases; junction bases outside the gene matches: 3. CDR1 and CDR2 from the germline V gene are MNHNS and SASEGT. The CDR3 runs 15 residues. CDR3 residues: CASSEEQGNSYEQYF. In DNA form, the CDR3 reads TGTGCCAGCAGTGAAGAACAGGGGAACTCCTACGAGCAGTACTTC.

The chain employs TRBV19 and TRBJ1-1; D not resolved. The V gene's germline CDR1 is LNHDA and CDR2 SQIVND (reference sequence). The V and J ends lost 2 bases and 1 base respectively, with 5 bases between them. The CDR3 covers 13 residues. CDR3 coding DNA: TGTGCCAGTAGTATAACGGGGAACACTGAAGCTTTCTTT. Encoded protein: CASSITGNTEAFF.

The chain uses TRBV2 and TRBJ2-3; 8 nucleotides agree with TRBD2. The germline gives CDR1 SNHLY, CDR2 FYNNEI. This CDR3 has 14 amino acids. V was clipped by 6 bases and J by 6 bases; unmatched bases: 8. The CDR3 nucleotides read TGTGCCAGCAGGCCAGCGGGGGAGGTGGATACGCAGTATTTT. Its protein product is CASRPAGEVDTQYF.

J is TRBJ2-1 and V is TRBV7-3, with 10 bases fitting TRBD1. CDR1 is SGHTA and CDR2 is FQGTGA in the germline V gene. V gave up 4 bases and J gave up 8 bases; unmatched junction bases: 5. The CDR3 runs 14 residues. The CDR3 DNA sequence: TGTGCCAGCAGCTGGGGACAGGGGTTTGATGAGCAGTTCTTC. This translates into CASSWGQGFDEQFF.

This clone was recorded once. CDR3 in amino acids: CASSTRGGATEAFF. The CDR3 nucleotides read TGTGCCAGCAGCACAAGGGGGGGGGCGACTGAAGCTTTCTTT. This chain joins TRBV11-2 and TRBJ1-1; a weak D match, TRBD1 (6 bases). The CDR3 sequence is 14 residues long. The germline gives CDR1 SGHAT, CDR2 FQNNGV. With 5 bases removed from V and 5 bases from J, the gap between germline ends came to 15 bases.

In DNA form, the CDR3 reads TGCAGCGCGGGAGTCGCGAACACCGGGGAGCTGTTTTTT. Translation: CSAGVANTGELFF. The rearrangement uses TRBV29-1 and TRBJ2-2; D is possibly TRBD2 (6 bases). There are 13 residues in the CDR3. The V gene lost 7 bases and the J gene lost 0 bases, with 9 bases spanning the gap. Germline CDR1 reads SQVTM; CDR2 reads ANQGSEA.

This sequence joins TRBV6-5 and TRBJ1-5, with TRBD1 matching over 7 bases. J was trimmed by 5 bases and V by 5 bases; bases with no gene match: 6. CDR1 and CDR2 (germline): MNHEY, SVGAGI. This CDR3 spans 14 amino acids. CDR3 DNA: TGTGCCAGCAGTCACGGGACAGCGGATCAGCCCCAGCATTTT. It encodes CASSHGTADQPQHF.

The rearrangement uses TRBV6-1 and TRBJ1-1, with TRBD1 matching 8 bases. Germline CDR1 is MNHNS and CDR2 is SASEGT. V dropped 10 bases and J dropped 11; count of bases not matched to a gene: 6. The CDR3 runs to 10 residues. The DNA of the CDR3 is TGTGCCACCCAACAGGGGGATGCTTTCTTT. Translated: CATQQGDAFF.

This chain links TRBV5-6 with TRBJ2-3; 9 bases are a match to TRBD2. Germline assignment: CDR1 SGHDT and CDR2 YYEEEE. The V gene end was trimmed by 1 base and the J gene end by 3 bases; junction bases not matched to a gene: 9. This CDR3 has 17 residues. In DNA, the CDR3 is TGTGCCAGCAGCTTGTGGGGAAGCGGGGGGCCGACAGATACGCAGTATTTT. The encoded protein is CASSLWGSGGPTDTQYF.

This rearrangement joins TRBV2 to TRBJ2-1; 8 positions agree with TRBD1. V gave up 2 bases and J gave up 4 bases; unmatched junction bases: 7. Germline assignment: CDR1 SNHLY and CDR2 FYNNEI. This CDR3 region has 16 residues. The CDR3 is CASSELGGQGYNEQFF. The CDR3 DNA reads as TGTGCCAGCAGTGAATTAGGAGGACAGGGTTACAATGAGCAGTTCTTC.

V usage is TRBV21-1 and J usage is TRBJ1-2. TRBV21-1 is assigned pseudogene status. The CDR3 runs 12 residues. The CDR3 DNA follows: TGTGCCAGCAGCTGCGGTCGATGGGGCTACACCTTC. Amino acids: CASSCGRWGYTF.

This clone was counted a single time. The rearrangement uses TRBV7-3 and TRBJ2-3; 9 bases are shared with TRBD2. The J segment lost 0 bases and the V segment lost 8 bases, leaving 6 bases of the junction unmatched. Germline CDR1 reads SGHTA; CDR2 reads FQGTGA. This CDR3 spans 15 amino acids. CDR3 residues: CASATAGGSTDTQYF. CDR3 in DNA: TGTGCCAGCGCTACGGCGGGGGGGAGCACAGATACGCAGTATTTT.

V is TRBV19 and J is TRBJ1-1, with D hard to call. V was clipped by 1 base and J by 5 bases, with 11 bases between them. The CDR3 has 14 amino acids. Germline-derived CDR1 and CDR2 are LNHDA and SQIVND (reference sequence). CDR3 loop: CASSIGSPGTEAFF. CDR3 DNA sequence: TGTGCCAGTAGTATAGGCTCGCCGGGGACTGAAGCTTTCTTT.

V and J are TRBV23-1 and TRBJ2-7; 7 bases are shared with TRBD1. TRBV23-1 is assigned to the ORF class and has an uncertain function. J was trimmed by 5 bases and V by 3 bases; bases with no gene match: 16. The CDR3 contains 17 residues. Written as DNA, the CDR3 is TGCGCCAGCAGTCAGGCGTGGGAGACAGGGAAGTTCGACGAGCAGTACTTC. Residues: CASSQAWETGKFDEQYF.

The chain is built from TRBV4-1 and TRBJ1-2; 9 nucleotides align to TRBD1. J lost 3 bases, V lost 3 bases, and 11 bases had no gene match. CDR1 is MGHRA, CDR2 YSYEKL, per germline. CDR3 length: 17 amino acids. The CDR3 region is CASSHGPTGGMDYGYTF. Here the CDR3 DNA reads TGCGCCAGCAGCCACGGCCCAACAGGGGGCATGGACTATGGCTACACCTTC.

V and J are TRBV7-8 and TRBJ2-1, with 8 bases lining up with TRBD2. The V gene end was trimmed by 5 bases and the J gene end by 6 bases; junction bases not matched to a gene: 12. Germline V CDR1 and CDR2: SGHVS, FQNEAQ. This CDR3 region has 16 residues. The CDR3 nucleotides read TGTGCCAGCAGCGGAAACCGCGGGGGGCCAGGCAATGAGCAGTTCTTC. It is translated as CASSGNRGGPGNEQFF.

The rearrangement joins TRBV9 to TRBJ2-7; D not certain. The CDR3 spans 12 residues. Germline CDR1 is SGDLS and CDR2 is YYNGEE. V was trimmed by 4 bases and J by 1 base, leaving 6 bases between them. CDR3 coding DNA: TGTGCCAGCAGCCCAGGATCCTACGAGCAGTACTTC. Protein: CASSPGSYEQYF.

J is TRBJ2-5 and V is TRBV9; D call uncertain. Germline V gene sequence: CDR1 SGDLS, CDR2 YYNGEE. This CDR3 comprises 14 residues. The V gene lost 3 bases and the J gene lost 2 bases, with 11 bases spanning the gap. The DNA of the CDR3 is TGTGCCAGCAGCGGACCAGGCAATCAAGAGACCCAGTACTTC. As protein: CASSGPGNQETQYF.